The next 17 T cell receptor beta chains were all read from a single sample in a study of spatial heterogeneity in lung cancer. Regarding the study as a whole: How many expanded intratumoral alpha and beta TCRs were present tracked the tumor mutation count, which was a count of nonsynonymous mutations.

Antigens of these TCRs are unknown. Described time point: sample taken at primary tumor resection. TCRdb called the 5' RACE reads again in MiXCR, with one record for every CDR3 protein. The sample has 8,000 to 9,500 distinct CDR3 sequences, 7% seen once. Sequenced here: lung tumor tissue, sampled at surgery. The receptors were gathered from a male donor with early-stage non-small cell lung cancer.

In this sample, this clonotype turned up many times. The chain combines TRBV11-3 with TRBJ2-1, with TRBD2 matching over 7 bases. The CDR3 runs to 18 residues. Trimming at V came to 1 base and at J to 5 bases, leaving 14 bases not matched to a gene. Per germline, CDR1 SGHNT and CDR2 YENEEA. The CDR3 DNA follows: TGTGCCAGCAGCTTAGGAGAGGGGCGGGAGACTGGGAACAATGAGCAGTTCTTC. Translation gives CASSLGEGRETGNNEQFF.

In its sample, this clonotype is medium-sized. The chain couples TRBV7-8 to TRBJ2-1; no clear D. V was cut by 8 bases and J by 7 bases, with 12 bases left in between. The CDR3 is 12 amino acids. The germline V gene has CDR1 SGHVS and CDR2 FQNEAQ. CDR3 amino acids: CASVSTGNEQFF. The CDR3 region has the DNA TGTGCCAGCGTCTCGACTGGGAATGAGCAGTTCTTC.

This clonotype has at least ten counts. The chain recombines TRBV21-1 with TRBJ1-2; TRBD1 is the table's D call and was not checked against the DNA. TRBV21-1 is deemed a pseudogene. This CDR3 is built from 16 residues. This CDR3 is CASSGQGAIANYGYTF. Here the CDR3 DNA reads TGTGCCAGCAGCGGGCAGGGGGCGATAGCTAACTATGGCTACACCTTC.

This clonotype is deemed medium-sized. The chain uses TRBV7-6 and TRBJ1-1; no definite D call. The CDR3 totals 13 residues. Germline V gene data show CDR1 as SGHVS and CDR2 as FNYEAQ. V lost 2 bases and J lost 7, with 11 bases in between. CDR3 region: CASSLLGSVEAFF. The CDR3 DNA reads TGTGCCAGCAGCTTACTAGGCAGTGTTGAAGCTTTCTTT.

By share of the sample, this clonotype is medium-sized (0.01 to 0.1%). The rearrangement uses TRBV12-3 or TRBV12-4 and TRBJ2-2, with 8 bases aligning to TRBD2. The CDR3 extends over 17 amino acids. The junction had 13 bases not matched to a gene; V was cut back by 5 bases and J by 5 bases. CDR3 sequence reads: CASSIRGAGVGTGELFF. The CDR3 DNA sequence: TGTGCCAGCAGTATTAGGGGAGCGGGAGTTGGAACCGGGGAGCTGTTTTTT.

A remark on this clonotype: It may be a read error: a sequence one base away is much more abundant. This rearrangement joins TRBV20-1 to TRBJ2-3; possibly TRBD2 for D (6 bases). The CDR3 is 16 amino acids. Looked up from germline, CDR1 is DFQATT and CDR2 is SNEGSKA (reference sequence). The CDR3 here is CSTSPISEPNTDTQYF. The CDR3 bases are TGCAGTACTAGCCCTATTAGCGAGCCGAACACAGATACGCAGTATTTT.

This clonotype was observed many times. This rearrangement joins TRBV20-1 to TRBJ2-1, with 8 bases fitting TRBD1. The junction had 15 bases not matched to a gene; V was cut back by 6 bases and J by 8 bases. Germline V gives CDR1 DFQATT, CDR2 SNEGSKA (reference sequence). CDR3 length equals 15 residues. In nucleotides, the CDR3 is TGCAGTGCCCAGATCGGCCAGGGGGCGCGCGATGAGCAGTTCTTC. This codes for CSAQIGQGARDEQFF.

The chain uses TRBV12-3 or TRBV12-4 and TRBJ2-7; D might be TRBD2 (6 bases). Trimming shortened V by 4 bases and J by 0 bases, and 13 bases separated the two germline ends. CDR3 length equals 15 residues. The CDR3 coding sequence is TGTGCCAGCAGTTACCGCGGGATTACCTCCTACGAGCAGTACTTC. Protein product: CASSYRGITSYEQYF.

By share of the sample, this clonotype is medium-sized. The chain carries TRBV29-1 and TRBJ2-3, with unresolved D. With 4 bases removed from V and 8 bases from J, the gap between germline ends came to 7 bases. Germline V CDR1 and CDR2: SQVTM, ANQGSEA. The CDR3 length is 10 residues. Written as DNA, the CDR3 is TGCAGCGTTGGGAGCGTTACGCAGTATTTT. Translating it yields CSVGSVTQYF.

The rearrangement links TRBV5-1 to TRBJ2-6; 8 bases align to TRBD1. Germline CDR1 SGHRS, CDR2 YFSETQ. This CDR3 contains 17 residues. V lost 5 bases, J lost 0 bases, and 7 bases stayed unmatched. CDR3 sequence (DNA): TGCGCCAGCAGGCGGGCAGGGGGCCCCTCTGGGGCCAACGTCCTGACTTTC. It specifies CASRRAGGPSGANVLTF.

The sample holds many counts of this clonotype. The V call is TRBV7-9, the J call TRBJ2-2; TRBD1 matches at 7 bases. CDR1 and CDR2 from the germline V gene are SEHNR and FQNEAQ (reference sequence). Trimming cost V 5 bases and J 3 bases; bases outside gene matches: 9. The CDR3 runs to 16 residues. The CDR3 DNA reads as TGTGCCAGCAGCCCGAGGGGGCTCCAGGACACCGGGGAGCTGTTTTTT. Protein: CASSPRGLQDTGELFF.

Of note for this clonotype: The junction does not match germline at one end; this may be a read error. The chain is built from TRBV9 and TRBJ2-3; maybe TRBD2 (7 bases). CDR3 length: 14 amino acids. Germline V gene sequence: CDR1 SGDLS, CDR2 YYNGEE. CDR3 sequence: CASSAERDTDTQYF. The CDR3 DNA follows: TGTGCCAGCAGCGCAGAGCGGGACACAGATACACAGTATTTT. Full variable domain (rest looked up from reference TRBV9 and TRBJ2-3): DSGVTQTPKHLITATGQRVTLRCSPRSGDLSVYWYQQSLDQGLQFLIQYYNGEERAKGNILERFSAQQFPDLHSELNLSSLELGDSALYFCASSAERDTDTQYFGPGTRLTVL.

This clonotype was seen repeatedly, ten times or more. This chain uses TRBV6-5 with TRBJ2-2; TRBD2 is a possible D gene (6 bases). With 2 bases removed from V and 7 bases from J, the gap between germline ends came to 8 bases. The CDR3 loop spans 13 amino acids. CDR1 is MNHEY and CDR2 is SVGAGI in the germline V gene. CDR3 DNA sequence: TGTGCCAGCAGTTACGAAGCGGGCGGGGAGCTGTTTTTT. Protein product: CASSYEAGGELFF.

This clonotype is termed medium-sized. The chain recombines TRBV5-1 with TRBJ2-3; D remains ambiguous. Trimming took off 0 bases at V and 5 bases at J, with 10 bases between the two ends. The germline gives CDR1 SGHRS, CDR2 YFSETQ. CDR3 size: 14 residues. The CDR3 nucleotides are TGCGCCAGCAGCTTGGCATGGCAAGGAGATACGCAGTATTTT. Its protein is CASSLAWQGDTQYF.

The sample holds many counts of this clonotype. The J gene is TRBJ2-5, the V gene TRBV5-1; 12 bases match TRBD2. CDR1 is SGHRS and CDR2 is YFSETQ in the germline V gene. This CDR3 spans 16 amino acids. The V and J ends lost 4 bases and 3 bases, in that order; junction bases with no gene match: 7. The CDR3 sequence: CASSMGRLAGEETQYF. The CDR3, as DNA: TGCGCCAGCAGCATGGGCAGACTAGCGGGAGAAGAGACCCAGTACTTC.

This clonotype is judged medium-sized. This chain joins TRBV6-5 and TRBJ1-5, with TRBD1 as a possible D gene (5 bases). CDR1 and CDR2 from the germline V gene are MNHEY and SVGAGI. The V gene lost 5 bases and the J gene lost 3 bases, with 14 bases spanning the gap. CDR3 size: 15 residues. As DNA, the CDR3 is TGTGCCAGCAGTCACCGGTTCAGGGTCAATCAGCCCCAGCATTTT. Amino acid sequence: CASSHRFRVNQPQHF.

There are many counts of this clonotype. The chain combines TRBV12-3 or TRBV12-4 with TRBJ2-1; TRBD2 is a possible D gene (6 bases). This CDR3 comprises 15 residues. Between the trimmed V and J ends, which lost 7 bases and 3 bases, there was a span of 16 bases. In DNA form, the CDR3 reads TGTGCCAGCACTCCCAGGGACTCGATCTACAATGAGCAGTTCTTC. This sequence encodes CASTPRDSIYNEQFF.